This T cell receptor beta chain was sequenced in a study of T cell responses to AZD1222 COVID-19 vaccine (dated by TCRdb to the early 2020s). About the full investigation: TCR sequencing covered roughly 230 trial participants: 207 given two doses of AZD1222 and 26 given two doses of MenACWY control vaccine. Trial participants were enrolled by age into subgroups of 18-55, 56-69 and 70-plus years, and roughly 150, 30 and 60 TCR-sequenced participants, respectively, were included in these subgroups. Study-wide findings and limitations: Because no samples from the day 14 peak response were available, repertoires could be characterized only after the peak T cell response. Most participants were white British and females outnumbered males, and the authors suggested that clonal diversity may have been underestimated. Conclusions about previously exposed vaccinees are limited because only a handful of AZD1222 recipients were SARS-CoV-2 seropositive at baseline. After two AZD1222 doses, both the breadth and the depth of spike-specific TCRs were significantly higher than at day 0 and than in MenACWY recipients. Reportedly, almost half of the unique spike-specific TCRs recognized epitopes lying outside the regions that are mutated in the B.1.351 and B.1.1.7 variants. The whole spike protein was spanned by vaccine-associated CD4 TCRs, and dominant responses were seen in regions 160-218 and 743-854. The 56-69-year group was small, and its depth increase did not reach significance, likely because of low power.

CDR1 and CDR2, per the germline V gene, are SGHAT and FQNNGV. The CDR3, from cysteine to phenylalanine, totals 15 residues. Of all the DNA, just the CDR3 is kept, 45 bases in frame from base 1. V lost 5 bases and J lost 5 bases, and the count of bases not matched to a germline gene is 5. Per the publication, the time point label means: about 28 days (+/-7) after the second vaccine dose. AZD1222 recipients given second doses at about 4 weeks or at about 12 weeks were pooled, since spike-specific TCR depth and breadth were not found to differ between the two schedules. Samples from vaccinated people were obtained from the UK trials COV001 and COV002, which included a single-blind randomized controlled phase 2/3 trial of AZD1222 (ChAdOx1 nCoV-19) in healthy adults. For TCRbeta chain sequencing, PBMC samples from trial participants were taken at day 0 and at day 28 after the second dose. The CDR3 regions of human TCRbeta chains were analyzed by immunosequencing. Regarding the original processing steps: Repertoire TCRs were checked for matches against a reference library of SARS-CoV-2-specific TCRs that had been generated using the MIRA antigen-specificity platform. Breadth was defined as the fraction of unique TCRs that were SARS-CoV-2-associated. Depth was defined as the fraction of total T cells that were SARS-CoV-2-associated. Using the MIRA data, every spike-specific TCR was mapped to the spike region that the TCR reacted to and assigned to either a CD4 or a CD8 class. Log10-transformed breadth and depth values were compared by one-way ANOVA with Sidak's multiple comparisons tests. TCRdb retrieved this table from immuneACCESS and kept in-frame rearrangements only. Not all clones are present; in checked studies, unresolved V genes account for under half, and no reason is known for the remainder. V, J and clone size are those of that table, while D and trimming were read from the DNA. The sample table records about 79,000 clones; about 88% of these occur just once. The ten most abundant clones make up over 25% of the sample.

As for this clone: The specificity of this receptor is unknown. The sample holds no much larger clone one base away, and base qualities are not on file.

The sequenced sample was peripheral blood, obtained 28 days after the second AZD1222 dose. The clonotype originates from an adult who received the AZD1222 COVID-19 vaccine. The chain couples TRBV11-2 to TRBJ2-7; the junction holds 14 bases that match TRBD2. The CDR3 reads as follows: CASSQGTSGSDEQYF. The bases are TGTGCCAGCAGCCAAGGGACTAGCGGGAGTGACGAGCAGTACTTC. The entire variable domain, with the stretches around the CDR3 drawn from the reference TRBV11-2 and TRBJ2-7 proteins, is EAGVAQSPRYKIIEKRQSVAFWCNPISGHATLYWYQQILGQGPKLLIQFQNNGVVDDSQLPKDRFSAERLKGVDSTLKIQPAKLEDSAVYLCASSQGTSGSDEQYFGPGTRLTVT.